The rows below give T cell receptor beta chains drawn from one sample of a study of cytomegalovirus exposure and HLA in healthy donors. Profiling relied on immunoSEQ multiplex PCR, and the TCRdb table lists in-frame clones only, not all of them. The table lists about 200,000 clones, 86% of them singletons. The sequenced sample consisted of PBMCs. The receptors were sampled from a woman aged 18 to 35 in good health and CMV-seronegative. Each CDR3 is given with its conserved first and last residue. The D gene is left open where the match is weak. Not all rows give a size; the values are once, few, many and, for expanded clones, a class.

>NA|TRBJ1-1|TRBV21-1|few
TGTGCCAGCAGCAAAAAAGGACAGCAGAACACTGAAGCTTTCTTT
CASSKKGQQNTEAFF
>TRBD1|TRBJ2-3|TRBV6-5|NA
TGTGCCAGCAGAGGACAGGCCACAGATACGCAGTATTTT
CASRGQATDTQYF
>TRBD1|TRBJ2-1|TRBV7-9|NA
TGTGCCAGCAGCTCCAACGCGGGACAGGAATACAATGAGCAGTTCTTC
CASSSNAGQEYNEQFF
>NA|TRBJ2-3|TRBV30|NA
TGTGCCTGGAGTGTACAGGGAGGCACAGATACGCAGTATTTT
CAWSVQGGTDTQYF
>TRBD1|TRBJ1-2|TRBV6-1|many
TGTGCCAGCAGCGTCGACAGGGGAAATGGCTACACCTTC
CASSVDRGNGYTF
>TRBD2|TRBJ2-1|TRBV15|NA
TGTGCCACCAGCAGAGCAGGGAGGGGTAACAATGAGCAGTTCTTC
CATSRAGRGNNEQFF
>NA|TRBJ2-1|TRBV9|NA
TGTGCCAGCAGCGTAGAGGAGCGGCAAATCTACAATGAGCAGTTCTTC
CASSVEERQIYNEQFF
>TRBD2|TRBJ2-1|TRBV7-7|NA
TGTGCCAGCAGCTTATCTAGCGGGAGTTTCAATGAGCAGTTCTTC
CASSLSSGSFNEQFF
>NA|TRBJ1-2|TRBV4-2|NA
TGTGCCAGCAGCCAAGAAATTGACAGGTGGGGCTACACCTTC
CASSQEIDRWGYTF
>TRBD1|TRBJ2-2|TRBV5-1|NA
TGCGCCAGCAGCTATGGGGACAGACTGAACACCGGGGAGCTGTTTTTT
CASSYGDRLNTGELFF